This TCR beta chain stems from a study of cytomegalovirus exposure and HLA in healthy donors. Study outcomes and limitations: Rarity characterized most TCR sequences, yet some public TCRs appeared in many donors. Reported performance of the classifier showed diagnosis of cytomegalovirus status with high specificity and sensitivity. The study flagged approximately 180 TCR beta chains as cytomegalovirus-associated.

Regarding this clone: Its antigen is still unknown.

This CDR3 spans 15 amino acids. The V gene's germline CDR1 is SGDLS and CDR2 YYNGEE. V was shortened by 4 bases and J by 2 bases, with 10 bases between the two germline ends. Sequencing was performed with immunoSEQ multiplex PCR; in TCRdb, only in-frame clones are kept and a portion is missing. This sample has about 170,000 clones, with about nine tenths found just once. This chain links TRBV9 with TRBJ2-6; D is undetermined. The receptor's source is a young man in good health and CMV-seropositive. The sample taken for sequencing was PBMCs. CDR3: CASSPQIAGANVLTF. The CDR3 DNA reads TGTGCCAGCAGCCCCCAAATAGCTGGGGCCAACGTCCTGACTTTC.